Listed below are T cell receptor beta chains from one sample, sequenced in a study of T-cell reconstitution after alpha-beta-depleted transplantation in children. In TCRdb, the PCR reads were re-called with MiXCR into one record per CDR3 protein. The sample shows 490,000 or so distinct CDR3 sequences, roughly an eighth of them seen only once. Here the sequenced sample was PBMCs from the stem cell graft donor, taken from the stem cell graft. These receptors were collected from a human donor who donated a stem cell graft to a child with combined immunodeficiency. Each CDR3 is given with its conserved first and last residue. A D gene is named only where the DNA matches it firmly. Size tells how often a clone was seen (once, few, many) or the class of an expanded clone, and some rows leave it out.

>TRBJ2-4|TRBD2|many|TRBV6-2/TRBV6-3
CATYPGGAKNIQYF
TGTGCCACGTATCCGGGGGGAGCCAAAAACATTCAGTACTTC
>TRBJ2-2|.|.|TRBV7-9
CASSWLLVSGELFF
TGTGCCAGCAGCTGGCTACTAGTATCCGGGGAGCTGTTTTTT
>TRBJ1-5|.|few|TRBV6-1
CASSAFQSRGLHF
TGTGCCAGCAGTGCCTTTCAGTCCAGGGGCTTACATTTT
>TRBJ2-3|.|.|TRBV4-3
CASSLGRQDTQYF
TGCGCCAGCAGCCTGGGTCGGCAAGATACGCAGTATTTT
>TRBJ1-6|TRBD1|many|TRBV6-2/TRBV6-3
CASSTRRVSGGNSPLHF
TGTGCCAGCAGTACCCGCAGGGTGTCAGGGGGCAATTCACCCCTCCACTTT
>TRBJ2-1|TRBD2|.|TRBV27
CASSLGSGSWNEQFF
TGTGCCAGCAGTTTGGGTAGCGGGAGTTGGAATGAGCAGTTCTTC
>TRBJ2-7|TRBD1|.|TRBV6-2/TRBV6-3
CASSPWTGVSYEQYF
TGTGCCAGCAGTCCCTGGACAGGCGTCTCCTACGAGCAGTACTTC
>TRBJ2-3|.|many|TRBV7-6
CASSPTGAGPQYF
TGTGCCAGCAGCCCGACCGGGGCTGGGCCGCAGTATTTT
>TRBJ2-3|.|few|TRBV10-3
CATHGSTDTQYF
TGTGCCACGCACGGTTCCACAGATACGCAGTATTTT
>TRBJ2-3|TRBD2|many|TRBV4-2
CASSHHGGTGGNTQYF
TGTGCCAGCAGCCACCACGGGGGGACGGGAGGGAATACGCAGTATTTT
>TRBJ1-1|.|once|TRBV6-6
CASTVGVTEAFF
TGTGCCAGCACTGTAGGGGTCACTGAAGCTTTCTTT
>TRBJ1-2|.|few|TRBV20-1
CSASTSYYGYTF
TGCAGTGCTTCGACAAGCTATTATGGCTACACCTTC
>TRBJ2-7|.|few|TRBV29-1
CSVGQILGEQYF
TGCAGCGTTGGACAGATTTTGGGCGAGCAGTACTTC
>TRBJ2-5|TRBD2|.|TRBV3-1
CASSIVRGGDETQYF
TGTGCCAGCAGCATTGTTCGGGGGGGTGATGAGACCCAGTACTTC
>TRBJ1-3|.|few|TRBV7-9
CASSRGDNSGNTIYF
TGTGCCAGCAGCAGAGGGGATAACTCTGGAAACACCATATATTTT
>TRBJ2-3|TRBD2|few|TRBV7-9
CASSLAGGGFTDTQYF
TGTGCCAGCAGCTTAGCCGGCGGGGGTTTCACAGATACGCAGTATTTT
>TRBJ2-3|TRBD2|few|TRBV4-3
CASSQERGGPDTQYF
TGCGCCAGCAGCCAAGAGCGGGGGGGCCCAGATACGCAGTATTTT
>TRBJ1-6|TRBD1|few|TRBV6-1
CASSRTGGNKSPLHF
TGTGCCAGCAGCCGGACAGGGGGGAATAAGTCACCCCTCCACTTT
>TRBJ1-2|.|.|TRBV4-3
CASSQGLGTNYGYTF
TGCGCCAGCAGCCAAGGGTTAGGCACCAACTATGGCTACACCTTC
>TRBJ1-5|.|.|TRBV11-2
CASSVVGGAGGNNQPQHF
TGTGCCAGCAGCGTAGTGGGGGGGGCAGGAGGTAACAATCAGCCCCAGCATTTT
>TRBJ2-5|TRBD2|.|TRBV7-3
CASSLTGTSGWETQYF
TGTGCCAGCAGCTTAACCGGGACTAGCGGCTGGGAGACCCAGTACTTC
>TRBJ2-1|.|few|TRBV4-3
CASSLLVGEDNEQFF
TGCGCCAGCAGCCTACTAGTTGGAGAGGACAATGAGCAGTTCTTC
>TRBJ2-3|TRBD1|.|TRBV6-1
CASSPTGQGHSGTQYF
TGTGCCAGCAGCCCTACGGGACAGGGCCATTCGGGTACGCAGTATTTT
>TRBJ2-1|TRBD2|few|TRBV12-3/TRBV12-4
CASSPLGTSGDNEQFF
TGTGCCAGCAGCCCCCTCGGGACTAGCGGGGACAATGAGCAGTTCTTC
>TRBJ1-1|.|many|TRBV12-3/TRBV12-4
CASSLLGRPEAFF
TGTGCCAGCAGTTTACTGGGACGACCTGAAGCTTTCTTT
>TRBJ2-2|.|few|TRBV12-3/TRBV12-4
CASVRGLGTGELFF
TGTGCCAGCGTTCGGGGGCTCGGCACCGGGGAGCTGTTTTTT
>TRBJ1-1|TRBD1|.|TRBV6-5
CASSIDRGLTEAFF
TGTGCCAGCAGTATCGACAGGGGGCTCACTGAAGCTTTCTTT
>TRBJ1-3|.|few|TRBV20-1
CSASRTSTGNTIYF
TGCAGTGCTAGCAGGACGTCAACTGGAAACACCATATATTTT